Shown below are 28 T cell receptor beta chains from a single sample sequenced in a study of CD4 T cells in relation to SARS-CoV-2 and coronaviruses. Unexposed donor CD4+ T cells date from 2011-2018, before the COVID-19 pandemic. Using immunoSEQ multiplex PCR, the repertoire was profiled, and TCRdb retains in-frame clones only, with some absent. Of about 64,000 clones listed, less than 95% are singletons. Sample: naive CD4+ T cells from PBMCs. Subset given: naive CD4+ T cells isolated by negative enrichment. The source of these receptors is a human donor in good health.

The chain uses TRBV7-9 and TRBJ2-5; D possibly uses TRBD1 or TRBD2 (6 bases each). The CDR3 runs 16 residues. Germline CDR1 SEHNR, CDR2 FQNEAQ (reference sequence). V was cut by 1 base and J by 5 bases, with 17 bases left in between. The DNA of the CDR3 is TGTGCCAGCAGCTTAGATGGTGGGGGGCGGCGGGAGACCCAGTACTTC. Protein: CASSLDGGGRRETQYF.

CDR3 in DNA: TGTGCCAGCAGCCAACAGGGACTGGGACTCTATGGCTACACCTTC. The encoded protein is CASSQQGLGLYGYTF. V is TRBV3-1 (or the pseudogene TRBV3-2) and J is TRBJ1-2; D might be TRBD1 (5 bases). There are 15 residues in the CDR3. The germline CDR1 and CDR2 sequences are LGHDT and YNNKEL (reference sequence). Trimming shortened V by 2 bases and J by 4 bases, and 14 bases separated the two germline ends.

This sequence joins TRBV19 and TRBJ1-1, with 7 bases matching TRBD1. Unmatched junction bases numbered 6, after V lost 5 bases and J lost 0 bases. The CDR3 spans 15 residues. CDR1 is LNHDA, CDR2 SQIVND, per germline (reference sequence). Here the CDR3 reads CASSPGTAMNTEAFF. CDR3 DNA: TGTGCCAGTAGTCCCGGGACAGCTATGAACACTGAAGCTTTCTTT. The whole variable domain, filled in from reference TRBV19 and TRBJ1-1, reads DGGITQSPKYLFRKEGQNVTLSCEQNLNHDAMYWYRQDPGQGLRLIYYSQIVNDFQKGDIAEGYSVSREKKESFPLTVTSAQKNPTAFYLCASSPGTAMNTEAFFGQGTRLTVV.

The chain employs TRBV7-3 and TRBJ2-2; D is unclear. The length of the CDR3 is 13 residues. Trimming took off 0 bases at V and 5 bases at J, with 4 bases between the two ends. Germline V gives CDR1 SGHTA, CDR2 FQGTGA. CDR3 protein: CASSLTTTGELFF. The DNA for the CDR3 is TGTGCCAGCAGCTTAACGACGACCGGGGAGCTGTTTTTT.

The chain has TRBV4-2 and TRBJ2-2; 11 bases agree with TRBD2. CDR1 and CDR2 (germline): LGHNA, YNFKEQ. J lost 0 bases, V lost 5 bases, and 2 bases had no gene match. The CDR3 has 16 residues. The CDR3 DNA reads TGTGCCAGCAGCACGGGACTAGCGGCGAACACCGGGGAGCTGTTTTTT. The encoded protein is CASSTGLAANTGELFF.

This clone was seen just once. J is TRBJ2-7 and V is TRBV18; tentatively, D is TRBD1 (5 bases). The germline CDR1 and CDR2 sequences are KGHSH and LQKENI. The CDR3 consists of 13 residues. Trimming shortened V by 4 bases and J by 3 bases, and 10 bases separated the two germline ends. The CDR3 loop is CASSLPGIYEQYF. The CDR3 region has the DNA TGTGCCAGCTCACTCCCAGGGATCTACGAGCAGTACTTC.

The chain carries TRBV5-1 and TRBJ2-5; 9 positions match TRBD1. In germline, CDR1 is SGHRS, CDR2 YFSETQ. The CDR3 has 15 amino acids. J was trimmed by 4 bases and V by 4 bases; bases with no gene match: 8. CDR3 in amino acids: CASSPATGGGETQYF. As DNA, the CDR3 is TGCGCCAGCAGCCCAGCCACAGGGGGCGGAGAGACCCAGTACTTC.

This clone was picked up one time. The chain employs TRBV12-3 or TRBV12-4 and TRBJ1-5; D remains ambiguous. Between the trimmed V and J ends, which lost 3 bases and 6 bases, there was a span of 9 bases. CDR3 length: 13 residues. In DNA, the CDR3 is TGTGCCAGCAGTTTCCCAAACAGTCAGCCCCAGCATTTT. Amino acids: CASSFPNSQPQHF.

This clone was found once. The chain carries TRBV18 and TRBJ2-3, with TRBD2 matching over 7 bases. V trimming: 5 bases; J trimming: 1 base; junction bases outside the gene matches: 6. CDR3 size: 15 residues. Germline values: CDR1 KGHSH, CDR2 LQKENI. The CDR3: CASSTGGTGTDTQYF. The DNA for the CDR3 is TGTGCCAGCTCAACGGGGGGAACCGGCACAGATACGCAGTATTTT.

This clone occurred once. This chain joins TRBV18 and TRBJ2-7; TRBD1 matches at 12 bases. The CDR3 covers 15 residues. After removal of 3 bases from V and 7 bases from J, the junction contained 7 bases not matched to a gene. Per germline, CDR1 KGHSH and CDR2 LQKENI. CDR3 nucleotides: TGTGCCAGCTCACCCCGGGACAGGGGGCGTCAAGAGCAGTACTTC. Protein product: CASSPRDRGRQEQYF.

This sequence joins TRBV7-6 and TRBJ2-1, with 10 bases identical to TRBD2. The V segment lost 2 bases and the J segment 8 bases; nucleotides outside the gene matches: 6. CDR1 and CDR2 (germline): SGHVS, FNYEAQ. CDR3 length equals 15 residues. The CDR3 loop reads CASSLIAGGHDEQFF. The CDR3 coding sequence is TGTGCCAGCAGCTTAATAGCGGGAGGTCACGATGAGCAGTTCTTC.

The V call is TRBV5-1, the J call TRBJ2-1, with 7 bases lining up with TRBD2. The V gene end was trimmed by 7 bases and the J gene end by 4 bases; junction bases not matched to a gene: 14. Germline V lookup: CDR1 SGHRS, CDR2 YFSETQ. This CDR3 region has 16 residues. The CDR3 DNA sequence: TGCGCCAGCTTTCAGGGTGGGCGGGAGTCGTACAATGAGCAGTTCTTC. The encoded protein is CASFQGGRESYNEQFF.

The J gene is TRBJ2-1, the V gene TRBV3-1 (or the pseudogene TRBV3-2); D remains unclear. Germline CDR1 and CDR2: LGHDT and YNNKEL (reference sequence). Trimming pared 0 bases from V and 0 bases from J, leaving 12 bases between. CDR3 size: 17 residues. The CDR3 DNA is TGTGCCAGCAGCCAAGATCTGGCGGAGAGCTCCTACAATGAGCAGTTCTTC. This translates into CASSQDLAESSYNEQFF.

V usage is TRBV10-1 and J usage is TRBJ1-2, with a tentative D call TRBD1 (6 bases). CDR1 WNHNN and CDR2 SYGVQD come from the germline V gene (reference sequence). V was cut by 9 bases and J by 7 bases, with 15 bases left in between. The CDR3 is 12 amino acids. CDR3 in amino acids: CASSQGPVGYTF. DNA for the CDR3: TGCGCCAGTTCACAGGGACCTGTTGGCTACACCTTC.

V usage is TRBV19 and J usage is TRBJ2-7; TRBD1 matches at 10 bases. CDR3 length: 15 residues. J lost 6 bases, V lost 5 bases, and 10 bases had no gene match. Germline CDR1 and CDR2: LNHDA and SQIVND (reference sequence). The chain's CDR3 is CASSARTGGRSEQYF. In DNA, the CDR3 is TGTGCCAGTAGTGCCCGGACAGGGGGAAGAAGCGAGCAGTACTTC.

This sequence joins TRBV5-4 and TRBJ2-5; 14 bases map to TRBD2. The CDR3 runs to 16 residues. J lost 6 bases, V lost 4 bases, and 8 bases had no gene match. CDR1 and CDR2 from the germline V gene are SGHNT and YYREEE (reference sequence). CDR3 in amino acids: CASSTGGTSGRKTQYF. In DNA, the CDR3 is TGTGCCAGCAGCACCGGGGGGACTAGCGGGAGAAAGACCCAGTACTTC.

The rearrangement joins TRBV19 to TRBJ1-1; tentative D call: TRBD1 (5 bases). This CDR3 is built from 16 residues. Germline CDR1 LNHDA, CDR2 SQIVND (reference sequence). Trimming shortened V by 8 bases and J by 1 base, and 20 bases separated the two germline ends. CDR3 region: CASSESRRTPNTEAFF. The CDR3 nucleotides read TGTGCCAGTTCCGAGAGTCGGAGGACACCGAACACTGAAGCTTTCTTT.

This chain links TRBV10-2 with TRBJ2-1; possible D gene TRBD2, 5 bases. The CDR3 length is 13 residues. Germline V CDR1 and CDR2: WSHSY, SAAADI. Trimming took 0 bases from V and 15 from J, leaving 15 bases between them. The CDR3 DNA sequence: TGCGCCAGCAGTGAGTCCGGTCGGGGAGAGTGGTTCTTC. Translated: CASSESGRGEWFF.

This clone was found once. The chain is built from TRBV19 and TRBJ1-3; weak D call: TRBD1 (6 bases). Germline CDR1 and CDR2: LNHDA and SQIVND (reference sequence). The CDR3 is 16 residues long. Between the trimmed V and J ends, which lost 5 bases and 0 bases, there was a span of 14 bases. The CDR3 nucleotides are TGTGCCAGTAGTTATCCCCCGGACAGCTCTGGAAACACCATATATTTT. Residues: CASSYPPDSSGNTIYF. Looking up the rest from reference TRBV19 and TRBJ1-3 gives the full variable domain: DGGITQSPKYLFRKEGQNVTLSCEQNLNHDAMYWYRQDPGQGLRLIYYSQIVNDFQKGDIAEGYSVSREKKESFPLTVTSAQKNPTAFYLCASSYPPDSSGNTIYFGEGSWLTVV.

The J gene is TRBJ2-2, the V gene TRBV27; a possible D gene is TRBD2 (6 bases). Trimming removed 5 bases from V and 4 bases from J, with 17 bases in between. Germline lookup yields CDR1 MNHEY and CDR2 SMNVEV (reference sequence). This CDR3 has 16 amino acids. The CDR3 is CASSKPASATTGELFF. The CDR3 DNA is TGTGCCAGCAGTAAGCCCGCTAGCGCCACCACCGGGGAGCTGTTTTTT.

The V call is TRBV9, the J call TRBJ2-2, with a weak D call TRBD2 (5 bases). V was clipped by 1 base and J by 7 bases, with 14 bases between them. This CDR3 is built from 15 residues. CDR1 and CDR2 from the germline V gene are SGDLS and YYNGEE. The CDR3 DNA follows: TGTGCCAGCAGCGTATCTAGCCGAATCCGCGGGGAGCTGTTTTTT. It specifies CASSVSSRIRGELFF.

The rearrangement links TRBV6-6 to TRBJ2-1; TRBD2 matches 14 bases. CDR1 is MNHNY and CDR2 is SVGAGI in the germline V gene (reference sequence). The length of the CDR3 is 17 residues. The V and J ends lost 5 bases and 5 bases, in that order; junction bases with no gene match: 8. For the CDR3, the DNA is TGTGCCAGCAGTCCAAATCCGGGACTAGCGGGGGACAATGAGCAGTTCTTC. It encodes CASSPNPGLAGDNEQFF.

CDR3 amino acids: CASGTAGVRGGTYNEQFF. In DNA form, the CDR3 reads TGTGCCAGCGGGACGGCAGGGGTCCGGGGGGGTACCTACAATGAGCAGTTCTTC. The V call is TRBV19, the J call TRBJ2-1; 8 nucleotides match TRBD2. The ends lost 9 bases at V and 2 bases at J; junction bases unmatched: 18. In germline, CDR1 is LNHDA, CDR2 SQIVND (reference sequence). The CDR3 loop spans 18 amino acids. Full variable domain (missing parts from reference TRBV19 and TRBJ2-1): DGGITQSPKYLFRKEGQNVTLSCEQNLNHDAMYWYRQDPGQGLRLIYYSQIVNDFQKGDIAEGYSVSREKKESFPLTVTSAQKNPTAFYLCASGTAGVRGGTYNEQFFGPGTRLTVL.

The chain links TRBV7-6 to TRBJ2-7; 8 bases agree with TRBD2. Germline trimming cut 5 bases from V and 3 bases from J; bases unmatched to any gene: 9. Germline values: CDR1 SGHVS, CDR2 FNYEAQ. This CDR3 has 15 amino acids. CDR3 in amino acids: CASSRSPGLDYEQYF. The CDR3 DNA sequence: TGTGCCAGCAGCCGATCACCGGGACTAGACTACGAGCAGTACTTC.

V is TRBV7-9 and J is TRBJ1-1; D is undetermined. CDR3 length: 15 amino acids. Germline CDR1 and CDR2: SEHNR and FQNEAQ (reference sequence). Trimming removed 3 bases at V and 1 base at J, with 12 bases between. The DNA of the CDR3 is TGTGCCAGCAGCTTTCAGGCGGTAGGGAACACTGAAGCTTTCTTT. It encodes CASSFQAVGNTEAFF. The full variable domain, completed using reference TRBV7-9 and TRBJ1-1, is DTGVSQNPRHKITKRGQNVTFRCDPISEHNRLYWYRQTLGQGPEFLTYFQNEAQLEKSRLLSDRFSAERPKGSFSTLEIQRTEQGDSAMYLCASSFQAVGNTEAFFGQGTRLTVV.

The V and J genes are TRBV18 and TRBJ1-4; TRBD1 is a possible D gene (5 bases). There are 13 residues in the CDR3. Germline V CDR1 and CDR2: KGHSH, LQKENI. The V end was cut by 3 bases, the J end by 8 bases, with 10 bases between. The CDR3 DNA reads TGTGCCAGCTCACCCCAGGGTGGGGAAAAACTGTTTTTT. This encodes CASSPQGGEKLFF. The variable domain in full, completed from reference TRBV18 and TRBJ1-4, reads NAGVMQNPRHLVRRRGQEARLRCSPMKGHSHVYWYRQLPEEGLKFMVYLQKENIIDESGMPKERFSAEFPKEGPSILRIQQVVRGDSAAYFCASSPQGGEKLFFGSGTQLSVL.

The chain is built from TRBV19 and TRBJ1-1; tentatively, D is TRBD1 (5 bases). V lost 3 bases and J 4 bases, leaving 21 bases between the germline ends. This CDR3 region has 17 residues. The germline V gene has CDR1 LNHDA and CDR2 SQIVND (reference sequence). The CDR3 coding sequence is TGTGCCAGTAGTATTGGCTCCGGGACCGGCGTGAGCACTGAAGCTTTCTTT. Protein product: CASSIGSGTGVSTEAFF.

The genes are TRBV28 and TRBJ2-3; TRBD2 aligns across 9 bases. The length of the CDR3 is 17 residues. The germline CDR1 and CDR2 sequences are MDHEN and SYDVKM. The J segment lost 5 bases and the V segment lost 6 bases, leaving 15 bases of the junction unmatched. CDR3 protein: CASSPRPGTSSGDTQYF. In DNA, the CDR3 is TGTGCCAGCAGCCCCCGCCCCGGGACTAGCTCTGGAGATACGCAGTATTTT. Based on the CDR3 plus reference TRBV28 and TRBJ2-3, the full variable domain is DVKVTQSSRYLVKRTGEKVFLECVQDMDHENMFWYRQDPGLGLRLIYFSYDVKMKEKGDIPEGYSVSREKKERFSLILESASTNQTSMYLCASSPRPGTSSGDTQYFGPGTRLTVL.